Below, 28 T cell receptor beta chains from the same sample are listed, as sequenced in a study of regulatory T cells in long-lasting Graves disease. Time point: newly diagnosed GD, antithyroid drugs for less than 3 months. TCR sequences were obtained from RNA taken from PBMCs. Construction of TCR beta libraries relied on iRepertoire HTBI primers and on Arm-PCR targeting CDR3 regions. MiXCR, applied by TCRdb to the multiplex PCR reads, yields one record per CDR3 protein. Of roughly 510,000 distinct CDR3 sequences in the sample, about 16% were seen once. These data were likewise used in another study, on T cells in Graves' hyperthyroidism and ophthalmopathy.

The input for sequencing was peripheral blood mononuclear cells (PBMCs), taken at new diagnosis, from a patient treated with antithyroid drugs. Receptors originate from a man younger than 35 with Graves disease.

This clonotype was seen a handful of times. V is TRBV6-1 and J is TRBJ2-3; 11 bases map to TRBD2. V lost 8 bases to trimming and J lost 2 bases; unmatched junction nucleotides: 6. There are 15 residues in the CDR3. CDR1 is MNHNS and CDR2 is SASEGT in the germline V gene. CDR3 sequence (DNA): TGTGCCAGCTCCACTAGCGGGAGTCCCACAGATACGCAGTATTTT. It translates to CASSTSGSPTDTQYF.

This clonotype was seen more than once but under ten times. The CDR3 DNA is TGCGCCAGCAGCCCAGGGCTACGGGGCGGGCAGCCCCAGCATTTT. Translated, it gives CASSPGLRGGQPQHF. V usage is TRBV4-1 and J usage is TRBJ1-5; a possible D gene is TRBD1 (5 bases). The CDR3 has 15 amino acids. Trimming took 4 bases from V and 7 from J, leaving 17 bases between them. Per the germline V gene, CDR1 is MGHRA and CDR2 is YSYEKL.

The table lists this clonotype with a few counts. The chain has TRBV11-2 and TRBJ2-2; D unclear. V was shortened by 4 bases and J by 1 base, with 4 bases between the two germline ends. Germline values: CDR1 SGHAT, CDR2 FQNNGV. This CDR3 spans 13 amino acids. CDR3 coding DNA: TGTGCCAGCAGCTCCCAGAACACCGGGGAGCTGTTTTTT. The encoded protein is CASSSQNTGELFF.

This sequence joins TRBV10-3 and TRBJ1-1, with 8 bases that match TRBD1. Per germline, CDR1 ENHRY and CDR2 SYGVKD. V shed 6 bases, J shed 3 bases, and the junction held 6 bases outside the gene matches. The CDR3 loop spans 14 amino acids. The CDR3 loop is CAIREPQGDTEAFF. CDR3 sequence (DNA): TGTGCCATCAGGGAACCACAGGGGGACACTGAAGCTTTCTTT.

Turning to this clonotype: It may be a read error: a sequence one base away is much more abundant. This chain joins TRBV12-3 or TRBV12-4 and TRBJ2-1; 8 bases are a match to TRBD2. V dropped 1 base and J dropped 9; count of bases not matched to a gene: 14. This CDR3 is 17 amino acids long. The CDR3 nucleotides read TGTGCCAGCAGTTTAGGGGGCTCCTCCGAGACTAGCGTTGAGCAGTTCTTC. Its protein product is CASSLGGSSETSVEQFF.

Comments on this clonotype: At one end the junction does not follow the germline gene, possibly because of a read error. CDR3 in amino acids: CASSISGVGANLPLHF. CDR3 sequence (DNA): TGTGCCAGTAGTATCTCGGGCGTGGGAGCAAATTTACCCCTCCACTTT. The chain recombines TRBV19 with TRBJ1-6; D remains unclear. Germline V gene sequence: CDR1 LNHDA, CDR2 SQIVND (reference sequence). The CDR3 is 16 amino acids.

J is TRBJ2-7 and V is TRBV3-1; D gene ambiguous. Germline V gene lookup returns CDR1 LGHDT and CDR2 YNNKEL (reference sequence). The CDR3 runs to 12 residues. V lost 4 bases, J lost 0 bases, and 4 bases lay in between. The CDR3: CASSRFSYEQYF. CDR3 DNA sequence: TGTGCCAGCAGCCGTTTCTCCTACGAGCAGTACTTC.

As to this clonotype: At one of its ends the junction is not consistent with the germline gene, which may arise from a read error. This chain connects TRBV5-1 to TRBJ2-2; 7 bases align to TRBD2. The germline gives CDR1 SGHRS, CDR2 YFSETQ. The CDR3 extends over 16 amino acids. The CDR3 region has the DNA TGCGCCAGCAAGAAAACGCCCGGGAGGACCACCGGGGAGCTGCTTTTT. Protein: CASKKTPGRTTGELLF.

This clonotype was seen once. One base away lies a much larger clone, so this may be a sequencing read error. This chain joins TRBV6-1 and TRBJ2-1, with 7 bases identical to TRBD2. The closer fit of TRBJ2-7 to the DNA end suggests the J call may be wrong. CDR1 is MNHNS, CDR2 SASEGT, per germline. The CDR3 is made up of 16 amino acids. The chain's CDR3 is CASSEFSSGAIDEQYF. DNA of the CDR3: TGTGCCAGCAGTGAATTTTCTAGCGGAGCAATAGATGAGCAGTACTTC.

This clonotype was counted between two and nine times. The chain couples TRBV5-1 to TRBJ2-2; D perhaps matches TRBD1 (7 bases). Per the germline V gene, CDR1 is SGHRS and CDR2 is YFSETQ. The V gene lost 6 bases and the J gene lost 6 bases, with 18 bases spanning the gap. The CDR3 runs 15 residues. Here the CDR3 DNA reads TGCGCCAGCACCAACCCGGGACAGCGGGCCGGGGAGCTGTTTTTT. This gives the protein CASTNPGQRAGELFF.

The V and J genes are TRBV10-3 and TRBJ2-3, with 8 bases aligning to TRBD2. V shed 10 bases and J 4 bases; nucleotides not matched to a gene: 7. The CDR3 runs 13 residues. Germline V gives CDR1 ENHRY, CDR2 SYGVKD. CDR3 loop: CATGSGSADTQYF. The CDR3 nucleotides read TGTGCCACAGGGAGCGGGAGTGCAGATACGCAGTATTTT.

The table lists this clonotype with a few counts. The chain's CDR3 is CSVDSVMSVDTQYF. CDR3 DNA: TGCAGCGTTGATTCAGTGATGTCGGTGGATACGCAGTATTTT. V and J are TRBV29-1 and TRBJ2-3; no reliable D call. The CDR3 extends over 14 amino acids. Germline V gene sequence: CDR1 SQVTM, CDR2 ANQGSEA. Trimming shortened V by 3 bases and J by 6 bases, and 16 bases separated the two germline ends.

In this sample, this clonotype turned up many times. V usage is TRBV6-5 and J usage is TRBJ2-7; D not resolved. This CDR3 region has 13 residues. Germline CDR1 reads MNHEY; CDR2 reads SVGAGI. V was cut by 4 bases and J by 3 bases, with 10 bases left in between. The CDR3 spells CASSWALFYEQYF. CDR3 bases: TGTGCCAGCAGTTGGGCTCTCTTCTACGAGCAGTACTTC.

This clonotype was detected ten times or more. This chain joins TRBV12-3 or TRBV12-4 and TRBJ2-3, with TRBD1 identical over 7 bases. V lost 6 bases and J lost 1; bases outside the gene matches: 7. The CDR3 spans 15 residues. CDR3 nucleotides: TGTGCCAGCAGGGCCCGGGACAGTGGCACAGATACGCAGTATTTT. Its protein product is CASRARDSGTDTQYF.

This clonotype was picked up a small number of times. The gene calls are TRBV19 and TRBJ1-5, with no clear D. The CDR3 consists of 14 residues. Germline V gives CDR1 LNHDA, CDR2 SQIVND (reference sequence). With 4 bases removed from V and 4 bases from J, the gap between germline ends came to 11 bases. The CDR3 loop is CASSTGRLNQPQHF. The CDR3 coding sequence is TGTGCCAGTAGTACAGGACGGTTGAATCAGCCCCAGCATTTT. The whole variable domain, remainder taken from reference TRBV19 and TRBJ1-5, is DGGITQSPKYLFRKEGQNVTLSCEQNLNHDAMYWYRQDPGQGLRLIYYSQIVNDFQKGDIAEGYSVSREKKESFPLTVTSAQKNPTAFYLCASSTGRLNQPQHFGDGTRLSIL.

This clonotype was observed many times. The chain employs TRBV3-1 and TRBJ2-7; 7 bases match TRBD1. The CDR3 has 15 residues. Per the germline V gene, CDR1 is LGHDT and CDR2 is YNNKEL (reference sequence). J was trimmed by 0 bases and V by 0 bases; bases with no gene match: 2. CDR3: CASSQDWTGSYEQYF. The CDR3 DNA is TGTGCCAGCAGCCAAGATTGGACAGGCTCCTACGAGCAGTACTTC.

Comments on this clonotype: The junction departs from germline at one end; a sequencing error may be responsible. The chain is built from TRBV6-9 and TRBJ2-2; D gene uncertain. The CDR3 runs to 14 residues. Looked up from germline, CDR1 is MNHGY and CDR2 is SVAAGI. CDR3 bases: TGTGCCGGCAGTTCCCTAGTGGGAACCGGGGAGCTGTTTTTT. Translated: CAGSSLVGTGELFF.

This clonotype was detected many times. This chain joins TRBV11-2 and TRBJ2-7, with D possibly matching TRBD2 (6 bases). Looked up from germline, CDR1 is SGHAT and CDR2 is FQNNGV. The CDR3 covers 17 residues. The V end lost 4 bases, the J end lost 4 bases, and 23 bases lay between the germline ends. Written as DNA, the CDR3 is TGTGCCAGCAGCTCCACTAGGACCGGAGGGGCCTTATACGAGCAGTACTTC. Its protein is CASSSTRTGGALYEQYF.

As for this clonotype: With a much larger clone just one base away, this may be a read error. V and J are TRBV20-1 and TRBJ2-1, with D uncertain. Deletions cut 4 bases from V and 6 bases from J, with 4 bases between. Looked up from germline, CDR1 is DFQATT and CDR2 is SNEGSKA (reference sequence). The length of the CDR3 is 10 residues. The CDR3 region has the DNA TGCAGTGCTATGGTCAATGAGCAGTTCTTC. Translated, it gives CSAMVNEQFF.

This clonotype has ten or more counts. The chain joins TRBV11-1 to TRBJ2-1; D is unclear. V dropped 6 bases and J dropped 0 bases, with 12 bases sitting between them. The germline gives CDR1 SGHAT, CDR2 FQDESV (reference sequence). The CDR3 spans 15 residues. The CDR3, as DNA: TGTGCCAGCAGTTTATCTCGGAGCTCCTACAATGAGCAGTTCTTC. Protein: CASSLSRSSYNEQFF.

This clonotype was recorded at least ten times. The chain joins TRBV12-3 or TRBV12-4 to TRBJ2-2; tentative D call: TRBD1 (7 bases). V was shortened by 10 bases and J by 4 bases, with 25 bases between the two germline ends. This CDR3 contains 17 residues. The CDR3 sequence is CANPGDRQGGGTGELFF. The CDR3 DNA reads TGTGCCAACCCGGGGGACCGACAGGGAGGAGGCACCGGGGAGCTGTTTTTT.

The chain uses TRBV24-1 and TRBJ2-3, with D perhaps given as TRBD1 or TRBD2 (7 bases each). CDR1 is KGHDR, CDR2 SFDVKD, per germline. Between the trimmed V and J ends, which lost 1 base and 0 bases, there was a span of 22 bases. This CDR3 is built from 20 residues. This CDR3 reads CATSDFHLSSGTESTDTQYF. CDR3 bases: TGTGCCACCAGTGATTTTCATCTCTCGAGCGGGACAGAGAGCACAGATACGCAGTATTTT.

Note on this clonotype: This CDR3 fails to terminate in the conserved phenylalanine or tryptophan, so it likely reflects a read error. The rearrangement links TRBV27 to TRBJ2-5; TRBD1 aligns across 10 bases. Losses at the gene ends were 7 bases for V and 4 bases for J; bases not matched to a gene: 12. The CDR3 contains 16 residues. Germline V gene lookup returns CDR1 MNHEY and CDR2 SMNVEV (reference sequence). The CDR3 sequence: CASKGTGAGVGETQYL. DNA for the CDR3: TGTGCCAGCAAGGGGACAGGGGCTGGAGTGGGAGAGACCCAGTACCTC.

The chain carries TRBV7-3 and TRBJ2-1; 9 bases are shared with TRBD2. The germline gives CDR1 SGHTA, CDR2 FQGTGA. This CDR3 has 14 residues. J lost 10 bases, V lost 4 bases, and 8 bases had no gene match. CDR3 sequence (DNA): TGTGCCAGCAGCTCGACTAGCGGCTCACCAGAGCAGTTCTTC. Its translation: CASSSTSGSPEQFF.

Ten or more counts support this clonotype. V usage is TRBV18 and J usage is TRBJ2-7; TRBD2 aligns across 7 bases. Germline CDR1 reads KGHSH; CDR2 reads LQKENI. Unmatched junction bases numbered 7, after V lost 3 bases and J lost 5 bases. This CDR3 comprises 14 residues. In DNA form, the CDR3 reads TGTGCCAGCTCACCGGGGGGGAGCAGCCACGAGCAGTACTTC. Translation gives CASSPGGSSHEQYF.

This clonotype occurred a few times. This chain connects TRBV7-3 to TRBJ2-1; 7 bases map to TRBD1. Trimming at V came to 4 bases and at J to 0 bases, leaving 6 bases not matched to a gene. CDR3 length equals 16 residues. Per the germline V gene, CDR1 is SGHTA and CDR2 is FQGTGA. The CDR3 bases are TGTGCCAGCAGCTGGGGCCGGGACAGCTCCTACAATGAGCAGTTCTTC. It encodes CASSWGRDSSYNEQFF.

This clonotype was picked up a small number of times. The chain has TRBV14 and TRBJ2-1; TRBD1 matches 8 bases. The CDR3 totals 16 residues. Germline V gives CDR1 SGHDN, CDR2 FVKESK. V lost 4 bases to trimming and J lost 4 bases; unmatched junction nucleotides: 9. The CDR3 spells CASSLRPGQEYNEQFF. The CDR3 nucleotides read TGTGCCAGCAGCCTACGACCGGGACAGGAGTACAATGAGCAGTTCTTC.

V is TRBV14 and J is TRBJ2-1, with D unresolved. V was clipped by 1 base and J by 2 bases, with 12 bases between them. The length of the CDR3 is 16 residues. Germline values: CDR1 SGHDN, CDR2 FVKESK. CDR3 residues: CASSQGAGRPYNEQFF. Written as DNA, the CDR3 is TGTGCCAGCAGCCAAGGGGCTGGACGGCCCTACAATGAGCAGTTCTTC.